This entry lists 24 T cell receptor beta chains sequenced from one sample in a study of blood T cell repertoires in COVID-19. Assay: immunoSEQ multiplex PCR; the TCRdb copy retains only in-frame clones and omits some. The sample contains 30,000 to 45,000 clones, approximately 90% of which appear only once. Material for sequencing was peripheral blood. All receptors come from a human donor in a cohort sampled during active COVID-19.

This chain links TRBV24-1 with TRBJ2-3; D possibly corresponds to TRBD2 (5 bases). The CDR3 runs 14 residues. Germline-derived CDR1 and CDR2 are KGHDR and SFDVKD. Trimming left V 4 bases short and J 4 bases short, with 11 bases between. CDR3 in amino acids: CATSDRGFADTQYF. CDR3 DNA sequence: TGTGCCACCAGTGACAGAGGGTTCGCAGATACGCAGTATTTT.

The chain combines TRBV28 with TRBJ2-7; TRBD1 aligns across 7 bases. With 8 bases clipped from V and 2 bases from J, the junction kept 12 bases outside the gene matches. There are 15 residues in the CDR3. The V gene's germline CDR1 is MDHEN and CDR2 SYDVKM. CDR3 coding DNA: TGTGCCAGCCTTCCCAGGGGGATAGGAACCTACGAGCAGTACTTC. This translates into CASLPRGIGTYEQYF.

The V call is TRBV6-4, the J call TRBJ1-1; D gene uncertain. The V gene's germline CDR1 is MRHNA and CDR2 SNTAGT. The CDR3 has 13 residues. V lost 4 bases and J 1 base, leaving 7 bases between the germline ends. The CDR3 loop is CASSALANTEAFF. The DNA for the CDR3 is TGTGCCAGCAGTGCGTTAGCGAACACTGAAGCTTTCTTT.

The chain combines TRBV7-9 with TRBJ2-3, with D perhaps matching TRBD1 (5 bases). Looked up from germline, CDR1 is SEHNR and CDR2 is FQNEAQ (reference sequence). The CDR3 runs 17 residues. V lost 6 bases and J lost 2, with 21 bases in between. CDR3 nucleotides: TGTGCCAGCAGAAGTAATTGGACACCCTTGACCACAGATACGCAGTATTTT. Translating gives CASRSNWTPLTTDTQYF.

In nucleotides, the CDR3 is TGTGCCAGCAGCGATCTAGCGGGACCCTACAATGAGCAGTTCTTC. Amino acids: CASSDLAGPYNEQFF. V and J are TRBV9 and TRBJ2-1; 9 nucleotides match TRBD2. Germline CDR1 SGDLS, CDR2 YYNGEE. CDR3 size: 15 residues. J was trimmed by 2 bases and V by 3 bases; bases with no gene match: 3.

The V and J genes are TRBV7-2 and TRBJ2-7; tentative D call: TRBD1 (6 bases). The CDR3 consists of 12 residues. Germline V gene lookup returns CDR1 SGHTA and CDR2 FQGNSA. V was shortened by 4 bases and J by 4 bases, with 8 bases between the two germline ends. In DNA form, the CDR3 reads TGTGCCAGCAGCTACAGGGAATACGAGCAGTACTTC. Protein product: CASSYREYEQYF. Together with reference TRBV7-2 and TRBJ2-7, the CDR3 gives the full variable domain: GAGVSQSPSNKVTEKGKDVELRCDPISGHTALYWYRQSLGQGLEFLIYFQGNSAPDKSGLPSDRFSAERTGGSVSTLTIQRTQQEDSAVYLCASSYREYEQYFGPGTRLTVT.

The CDR3 here is CASSQYRDRDGYTF. The CDR3 DNA reads as TGTGCCAGCAGCCAGTACCGGGACAGGGATGGCTACACCTTC. The chain uses TRBV3-1 (or the pseudogene TRBV3-2) and TRBJ1-2, with 9 bases lining up with TRBD1. The V gene end was trimmed by 3 bases and the J gene end by 6 bases; junction bases not matched to a gene: 5. Germline V gives CDR1 LGHDT, CDR2 YNNKEL (reference sequence). The CDR3 spans 14 residues.

The J gene is TRBJ2-3, the V gene TRBV27; 7 bases agree with TRBD2. CDR3 length: 15 residues. Trimming took 1 base from V and 1 from J; bases not matched to a gene: 2. Germline CDR1 reads MNHEY; CDR2 reads SMNVEV (reference sequence). The chain's CDR3 is CASSLWGGGTDTQYF. The CDR3, as DNA: TGTGCCAGCAGTTTATGGGGAGGGGGCACAGATACGCAGTATTTT.

The rearrangement links TRBV19 to TRBJ1-2; 8 nucleotides match TRBD1. CDR3 length: 17 amino acids. Germline lookup yields CDR1 LNHDA and CDR2 SQIVND (reference sequence). With 6 bases clipped from V and 2 bases from J, the junction kept 14 bases outside the gene matches. The CDR3 nucleotides read TGTGCCAGTAGCAGAGAAGGGTGGACAGGGACAAACTATGGCTACACCTTC. As protein: CASSREGWTGTNYGYTF.

This clone appeared a few times. The chain couples TRBV6-5 to TRBJ1-2; 7 bases are a match to TRBD1. Germline CDR1 is MNHEY and CDR2 is SVGAGI. After removal of 5 bases from V and 4 bases from J, the junction contained 7 bases not matched to a gene. This CDR3 is built from 14 residues. CDR3 protein: CASSPWDRVYGYTF. The CDR3 bases are TGTGCCAGCAGTCCCTGGGACAGAGTCTATGGCTACACCTTC.

J is TRBJ2-3 and V is TRBV14, with 9 bases identical to TRBD2. V shed 0 bases and J 5 bases; nucleotides not matched to a gene: 9. CDR1 and CDR2 (germline): SGHDN, FVKESK. The CDR3 length is 17 residues. In DNA form, the CDR3 reads TGTGCCAGCAGCCAAGACTTAAGCGGGGGGCGTAGAGATACGCAGTATTTT. Translated: CASSQDLSGGRRDTQYF.

The chain couples TRBV6-5 to TRBJ1-5, with 7 positions matching TRBD1. CDR1 and CDR2 from the germline V gene are MNHEY and SVGAGI. After removal of 6 bases from V and 1 base from J, the junction contained 6 bases not matched to a gene. The CDR3 loop spans 15 amino acids. The CDR3 nucleotides read TGTGCCAGCAGATCCCTGACAGGGAGCAATCAGCCCCAGCATTTT. Encoded protein: CASRSLTGSNQPQHF.

This clone was counted between two and nine times. The chain has TRBV4-1 and TRBJ1-2; 10 bases agree with TRBD1. Germline V gives CDR1 MGHRA, CDR2 YSYEKL. J was trimmed by 9 bases and V by 1 base; bases with no gene match: 8. The CDR3 runs to 15 residues. This chain's CDR3 is CASSQGETGGGSYTF. DNA of the CDR3: TGCGCCAGCAGCCAAGGTGAGACAGGGGGCGGAAGCTACACCTTC.

The rearrangement joins TRBV9 to TRBJ2-7, with 9 bases fitting TRBD2. The CDR3 consists of 14 residues. CDR1 and CDR2 (germline): SGDLS, YYNGEE. Trimming removed 1 base from V and 6 bases from J; junction bases left unmatched: 5. CDR3 protein: CASSVSGGPSEQYF. In nucleotides, the CDR3 is TGTGCCAGCAGCGTAAGCGGGGGGCCGTCCGAGCAGTACTTC.

The chain recombines TRBV29-1 with TRBJ1-2; 8 nucleotides agree with TRBD1. The V gene end was trimmed by 3 bases and the J gene end by 7 bases; junction bases not matched to a gene: 7. Looked up from germline, CDR1 is SQVTM and CDR2 is ANQGSEA. The CDR3 consists of 13 residues. The CDR3 DNA follows: TGCAGCGTTGACCGCCAGGGGGCTGGTGGCTACACCTTC. Its translation is CSVDRQGAGGYTF.

The V and J genes are TRBV27 and TRBJ2-1; possible D gene TRBD2, 6 bases. Germline lookup yields CDR1 MNHEY and CDR2 SMNVEV (reference sequence). Between the trimmed V and J ends, which lost 6 bases and 0 bases, there was a span of 12 bases. The CDR3 is 15 amino acids. The CDR3 here is CASSLGTASYNEQFF. The CDR3 DNA is TGTGCCAGCAGCCTAGGGACTGCCTCCTACAATGAGCAGTTCTTC.

The rearrangement uses TRBV2 and TRBJ1-2; a possible D gene is TRBD1 (6 bases). The CDR3 runs to 13 residues. CDR1 SNHLY and CDR2 FYNNEI come from the germline V gene. V was cut by 3 bases and J by 2 bases, with 7 bases left in between. The DNA of the CDR3 is TGTGCCAGCAGTGAGCAGGGGAACTATGGCTACACCTTC. It is translated as CASSEQGNYGYTF.

This clone was seen more than once but under ten times. V and J are TRBV5-1 and TRBJ2-3; TRBD2 is a possible D gene (6 bases). Trimming took off 0 bases at V and 2 bases at J, with 13 bases between the two ends. Germline lookup yields CDR1 SGHRS and CDR2 YFSETQ. This CDR3 region has 16 residues. The CDR3 loop is CASSLEVSGPTDTQYF. The CDR3 region has the DNA TGCGCCAGCAGCTTGGAGGTTAGCGGTCCCACAGATACGCAGTATTTT.

The CDR3: CASSLGMGAANEKLFF. In DNA, the CDR3 is TGCGCCAGCAGCTTGGGTATGGGGGCGGCAAACGAAAAACTGTTTTTT. The V gene is TRBV5-1, the J gene TRBJ1-4; D perhaps matches TRBD1 (6 bases). Trimming pared 0 bases from V and 8 bases from J, leaving 17 bases between. The CDR3 consists of 16 residues. Germline loops: CDR1 SGHRS, CDR2 YFSETQ.

V is TRBV19 and J is TRBJ1-2; D gene unclear. Germline V gene sequence: CDR1 LNHDA, CDR2 SQIVND (reference sequence). The CDR3 is 15 amino acids. Between the trimmed V and J ends, which lost 4 bases and 4 bases, there was a span of 16 bases. The CDR3 coding sequence is TGTGCCAGTAGTACCACAGTCCACCAACGCTATGGCTACACCTTC. Protein: CASSTTVHQRYGYTF.

V gene TRBV7-6 combines with J gene TRBJ1-5, with 8 bases identical to TRBD1. This CDR3 comprises 19 residues. Germline V gene lookup returns CDR1 SGHVS and CDR2 FNYEAQ. V shed 4 bases and J 0 bases; nucleotides not matched to a gene: 14. The CDR3 loop is CASSSDRETRRLSNQPQHF. The CDR3 DNA sequence: TGTGCCAGCAGCTCGGACAGGGAAACTAGGAGGCTTAGCAATCAGCCCCAGCATTTT.

V gene TRBV7-2 combines with J gene TRBJ1-1; 10 bases line up with TRBD1. Germline values: CDR1 SGHTA, CDR2 FQGNSA. The CDR3 has 17 residues. V shed 2 bases, J shed 7 bases, and the junction held 13 bases outside the gene matches. CDR3 nucleotides: TGTGCCAGCAGCTTAAGCGGACAGGGGGTGGGGAGGGGTGAAGCTTTCTTT. Encoded protein: CASSLSGQGVGRGEAFF. Complete variable domain (other parts from reference TRBV7-2 and TRBJ1-1): GAGVSQSPSNKVTEKGKDVELRCDPISGHTALYWYRQSLGQGLEFLIYFQGNSAPDKSGLPSDRFSAERTGGSVSTLTIQRTQQEDSAVYLCASSLSGQGVGRGEAFFGQGTRLTVV.

The chain is built from TRBV6-5 and TRBJ1-2; 8 nucleotides line up with TRBD1. This CDR3 has 14 amino acids. The V gene's germline CDR1 is MNHEY and CDR2 SVGAGI. The V and J ends lost 5 bases and 6 bases, in that order; junction bases with no gene match: 8. For the CDR3, the DNA is TGTGCCAGCAGTAAAACCGGGACAGGAGATGGCTACACCTTC. Its translation is CASSKTGTGDGYTF.

This chain connects TRBV5-1 to TRBJ1-1; D not certain. The CDR3 is 13 amino acids. The V end was cut by 4 bases, the J end by 0 bases, with 7 bases between. The germline CDR1 and CDR2 sequences are SGHRS and YFSETQ. CDR3 residues: CASSPILNTEAFF. The DNA for the CDR3 is TGCGCCAGCAGCCCCATTTTGAACACTGAAGCTTTCTTT.